This T cell receptor beta chain was identified during a study of Ad26.COV2.S vaccination and SARS-CoV-2 variants. Using immunoSEQ multiplex PCR, the repertoire was profiled, and TCRdb retains in-frame clones only, with some absent. The sample has about 390,000 clones, about 85% seen once. Regarding the study as a whole: Vaccine recipients and placebo recipients showed similar non-spike TCR breadth.

This CDR3 comprises 15 residues. The germline V and J ends were trimmed by 0 bases and 6 bases, with 15 bases remaining between them. The germline gives CDR1 SGHNT, CDR2 YYREEE (reference sequence). Note on this clone: What it recognizes is unknown.

Treatment denoted: about 20 received Ad26.COV2.S at low or high dose, single or two shots; roughly five received placebo; per-sample allocation not given. Sample collection was performed on day 63 after the first vaccine or placebo injection. The individual, an adult aged 18-55 years, was a donor in Boston. Spike of the Wuhan-strain SARS-CoV-2 was expressed by an Ad26 vector, which formed the vaccine. This receptor was identified in a person between 18 and 65 years old who received the Ad26.COV2.S COVID-19 vaccine or a placebo. The chain combines TRBV5-4 with TRBJ1-1; D is possibly TRBD1 (5 bases). The sample in question was peripheral blood, obtained in a trial of Ad26.COV2.S vaccine versus placebo. CDR3 DNA sequence: TGTGCCAGCAGCTTGGATACAGGCCCATTTGCTGAAGCTTTCTTT. The encoded protein is CASSLDTGPFAEAFF.